The following is a T cell receptor (beta chain) sequence with its context. Its antigen is currently unknown. These data are taken from a study of cytomegalovirus exposure and HLA in healthy donors. Study-wide results and limits: The study put 150 or so TCR beta chains on its list as cytomegalovirus-associated.

The donors gave bone marrow, and they were healthy. PCR primers comprised 60 Vbeta and 13 Jbeta primers. Assay: immunoSEQ multiplex PCR; the TCRdb copy retains only in-frame clones and omits some. The table lists some 150,000 clones, 70% to 80% of them singletons. Sequences were obtained from PBMCs. This receptor was identified in a young man in good health and CMV-seropositive.

The CDR3 reads CASSLGLTNEQYF. The CDR3 region has the DNA TGTGCCAGCAGCTTAGGCCTAACCAACGAGCAGTACTTC. The V call is TRBV11-2, the J call TRBJ2-7; D is unresolved. There are 13 residues in the CDR3. Germline V gives CDR1 SGHAT, CDR2 FQNNGV. Trimming pared 1 base from V and 5 bases from J, leaving 9 bases between. Combining the CDR3 with reference TRBV11-2 and TRBJ2-7 gives the whole variable domain EAGVAQSPRYKIIEKRQSVAFWCNPISGHATLYWYQQILGQGPKLLIQFQNNGVVDDSQLPKDRFSAERLKGVDSTLKIQPAKLEDSAVYLCASSLGLTNEQYFGPGTRLTVT.